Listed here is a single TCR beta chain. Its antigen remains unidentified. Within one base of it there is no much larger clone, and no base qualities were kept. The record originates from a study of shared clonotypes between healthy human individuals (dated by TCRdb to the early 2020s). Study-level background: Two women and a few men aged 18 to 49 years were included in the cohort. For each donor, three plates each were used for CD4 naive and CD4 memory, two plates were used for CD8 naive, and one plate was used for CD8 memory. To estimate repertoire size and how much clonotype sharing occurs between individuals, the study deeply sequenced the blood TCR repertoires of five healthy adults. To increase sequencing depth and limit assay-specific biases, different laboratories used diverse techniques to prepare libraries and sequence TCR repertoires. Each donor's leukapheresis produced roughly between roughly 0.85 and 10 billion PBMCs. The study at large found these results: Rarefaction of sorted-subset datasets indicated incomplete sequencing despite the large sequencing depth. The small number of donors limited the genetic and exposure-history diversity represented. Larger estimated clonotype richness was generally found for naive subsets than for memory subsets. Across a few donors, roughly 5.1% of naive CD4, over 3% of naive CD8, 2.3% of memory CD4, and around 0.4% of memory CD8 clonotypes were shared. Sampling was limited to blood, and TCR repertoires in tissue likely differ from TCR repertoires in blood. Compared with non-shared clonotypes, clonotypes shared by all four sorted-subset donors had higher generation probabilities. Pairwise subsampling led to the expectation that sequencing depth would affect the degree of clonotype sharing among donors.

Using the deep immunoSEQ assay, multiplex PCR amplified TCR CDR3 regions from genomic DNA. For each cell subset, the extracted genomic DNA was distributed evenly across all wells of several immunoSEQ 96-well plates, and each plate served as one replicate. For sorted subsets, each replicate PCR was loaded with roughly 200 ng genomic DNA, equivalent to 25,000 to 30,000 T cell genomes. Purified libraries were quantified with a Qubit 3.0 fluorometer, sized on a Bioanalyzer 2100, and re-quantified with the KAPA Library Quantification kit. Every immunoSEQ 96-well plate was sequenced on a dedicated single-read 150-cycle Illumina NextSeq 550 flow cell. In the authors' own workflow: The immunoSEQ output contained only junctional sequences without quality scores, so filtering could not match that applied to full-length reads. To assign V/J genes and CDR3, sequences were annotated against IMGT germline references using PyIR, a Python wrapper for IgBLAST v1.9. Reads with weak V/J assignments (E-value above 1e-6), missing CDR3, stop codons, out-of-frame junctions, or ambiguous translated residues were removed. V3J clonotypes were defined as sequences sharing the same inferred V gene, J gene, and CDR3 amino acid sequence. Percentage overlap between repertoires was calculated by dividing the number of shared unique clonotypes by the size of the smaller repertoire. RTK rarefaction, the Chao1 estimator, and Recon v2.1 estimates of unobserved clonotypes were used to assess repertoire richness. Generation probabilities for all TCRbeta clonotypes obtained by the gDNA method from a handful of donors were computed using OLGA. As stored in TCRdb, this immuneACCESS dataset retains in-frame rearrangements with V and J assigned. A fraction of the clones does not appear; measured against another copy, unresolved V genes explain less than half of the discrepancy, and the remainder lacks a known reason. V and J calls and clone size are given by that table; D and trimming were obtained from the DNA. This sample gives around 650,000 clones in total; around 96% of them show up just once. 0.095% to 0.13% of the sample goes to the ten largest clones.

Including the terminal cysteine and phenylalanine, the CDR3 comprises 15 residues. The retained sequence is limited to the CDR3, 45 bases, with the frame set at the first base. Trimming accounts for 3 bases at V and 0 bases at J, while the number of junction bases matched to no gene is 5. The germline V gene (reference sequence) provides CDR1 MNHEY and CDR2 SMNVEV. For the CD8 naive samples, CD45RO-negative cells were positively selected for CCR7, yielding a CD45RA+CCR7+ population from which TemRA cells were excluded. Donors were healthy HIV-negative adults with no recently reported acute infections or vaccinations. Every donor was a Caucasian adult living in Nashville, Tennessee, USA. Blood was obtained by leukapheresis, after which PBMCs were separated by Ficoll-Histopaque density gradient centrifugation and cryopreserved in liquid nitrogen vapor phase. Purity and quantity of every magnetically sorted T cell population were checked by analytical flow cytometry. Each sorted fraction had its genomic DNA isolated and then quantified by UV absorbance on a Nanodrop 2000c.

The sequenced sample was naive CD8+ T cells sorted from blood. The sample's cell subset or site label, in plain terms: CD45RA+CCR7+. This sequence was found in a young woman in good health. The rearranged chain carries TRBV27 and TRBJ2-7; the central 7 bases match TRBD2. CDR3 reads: CASSFFAGASYEQYF. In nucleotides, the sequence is TGTGCCAGCAGTTTTTTCGCGGGAGCCTCCTACGAGCAGTACTTC.